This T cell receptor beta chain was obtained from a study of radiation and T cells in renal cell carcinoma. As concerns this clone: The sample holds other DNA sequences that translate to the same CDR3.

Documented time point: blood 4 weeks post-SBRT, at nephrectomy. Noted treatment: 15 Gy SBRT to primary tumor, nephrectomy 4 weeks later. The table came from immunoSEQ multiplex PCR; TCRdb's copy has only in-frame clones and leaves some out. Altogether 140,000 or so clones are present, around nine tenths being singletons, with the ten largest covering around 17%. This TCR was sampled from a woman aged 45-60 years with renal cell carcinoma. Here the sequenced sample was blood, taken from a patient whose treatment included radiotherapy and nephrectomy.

In DNA, the CDR3 is TGTGCCAGCAGCGTAGTCGGTGGCACCGGGGAGCTGTTTTTT. Its protein is CASSVVGGTGELFF. This chain uses TRBV9 with TRBJ2-2, with D uncertain. Trimming pared 0 bases from V and 4 bases from J, leaving 7 bases between. CDR3 length: 14 amino acids. CDR1 and CDR2 (germline): SGDLS, YYNGEE.